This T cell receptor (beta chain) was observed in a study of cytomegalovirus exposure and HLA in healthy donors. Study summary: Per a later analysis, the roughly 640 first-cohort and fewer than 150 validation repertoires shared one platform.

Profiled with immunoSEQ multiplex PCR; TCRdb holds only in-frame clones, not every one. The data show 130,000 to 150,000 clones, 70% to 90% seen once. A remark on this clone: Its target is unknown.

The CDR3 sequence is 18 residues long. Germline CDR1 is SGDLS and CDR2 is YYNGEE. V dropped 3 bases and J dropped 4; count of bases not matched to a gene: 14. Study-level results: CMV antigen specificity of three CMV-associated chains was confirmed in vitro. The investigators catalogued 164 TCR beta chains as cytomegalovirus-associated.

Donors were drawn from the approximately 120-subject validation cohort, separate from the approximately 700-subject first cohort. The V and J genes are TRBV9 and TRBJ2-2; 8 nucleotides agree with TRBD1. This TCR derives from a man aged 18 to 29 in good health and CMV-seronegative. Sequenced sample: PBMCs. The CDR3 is CASSAPRGQDKGTGELFF. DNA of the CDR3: TGTGCCAGCAGCGCCCCAAGGGGACAGGATAAAGGCACCGGGGAGCTGTTTTTT.